This paragraph reports one T cell receptor beta chain. TCRdb's table, derived via immunoSEQ multiplex PCR, lists solely in-frame clones and lacks some. The table lists over 80,000 clones, about 91% of them singletons. This sample is drawn from a study of blood T cell repertoires in COVID-19. Study details: COVID-19 samples, acute and convalescent, were from the United States, Italy and Spain. In each case, the material was cDNA or gDNA derived from T cells, B-cell-depleted T cells, or PBMCs.

The CDR3 is made up of 16 amino acids. Per the germline V gene, CDR1 is ENHRY and CDR2 is SYGVKD. V gave up 0 bases and J gave up 9 bases; unmatched junction bases: 9. Sequences were obtained from peripheral blood. This receptor was taken from a human donor with active COVID-19. The donor label of this sample is uncertain. V usage is TRBV10-3 and J usage is TRBJ2-1, with 9 bases fitting TRBD2. The CDR3 reads CAISESGSGGLGEQFF. CDR3 bases: TGTGCCATCAGTGAGTCAGGTAGCGGGGGCTTGGGTGAGCAGTTCTTC.